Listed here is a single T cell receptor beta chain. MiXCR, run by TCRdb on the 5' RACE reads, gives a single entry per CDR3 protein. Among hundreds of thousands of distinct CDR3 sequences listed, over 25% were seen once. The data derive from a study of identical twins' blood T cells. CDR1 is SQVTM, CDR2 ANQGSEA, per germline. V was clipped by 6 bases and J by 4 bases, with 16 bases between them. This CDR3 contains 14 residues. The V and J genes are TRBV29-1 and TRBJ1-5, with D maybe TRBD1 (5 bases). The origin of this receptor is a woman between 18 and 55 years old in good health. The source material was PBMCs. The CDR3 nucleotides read TGCAGCGTGCGGGGCGGAGAGGGGAATCAGCCCCAGCATTTT. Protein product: CSVRGGEGNQPQHF.